This T cell receptor beta chain was identified in a study of human T cells and chemical hapten exposure. As for the study in general: Upper back patch tests used 0.01% DPC, scored after 6 days.

Time point defined: pre-sensitization, week 0. Treatment given: therapeutic diphenylcyclopropenone sensitization with weekly scalp DPC. Alopecia patients deemed DPC-suitable, aged 18 to 70, excluding pregnancy. From whole blood left unfractionated, total RNA was extracted. TCRdb analysed the RACE reads with MiXCR anew, one entry per CDR3 protein. The data contain about 260,000 distinct CDR3 sequences, around 9.3% of them singletons. The table lists this clonotype with many counts. Germline-derived CDR1 and CDR2 are MDHEN and SYDVKM. The CDR3 runs 17 residues. V was trimmed by 7 bases and J by 0 bases, leaving 16 bases between them.

Sequences were derived from whole blood, sampled in connection with sensitization to the hapten diphenylcyclopropenone (DPC). The chain joins TRBV28 to TRBJ2-6, with a tentative D call TRBD1 (5 bases). The TCR originated in a woman aged 35 to 49 with alopecia areata. Some clones in this sample may be carry-over from other donors' samples. CDR3 residues: CASTKAGSVSGANVLTF. In nucleotides, the CDR3 is TGTGCCAGCACCAAAGCAGGGTCCGTCTCTGGGGCCAACGTCCTGACTTTC.